This T cell receptor beta chain was documented in a study of CD8 T cells in Susac syndrome. Reverse transcription of roughly 0.45 to 1 ug RNA was carried out with random hexamers. TCRdb used MiXCR to reprocess the immunoSEQ multiplex PCR reads, holding one entry per CDR3 protein. The table shows 250,000 to 300,000 distinct CDR3 sequences, with around 83% occurring only once. This clonotype was seen more than once but under ten times. Germline V gives CDR1 SGHVS, CDR2 FNYEAQ. The CDR3 sequence is 15 residues long. Trimming took 5 bases from V and 2 from J, leaving 16 bases between them. Those who served as multiple sclerosis controls were treatment-naive patients with stable or active relapsing-remitting disease. CD8+ and CD4+ T cells were negatively isolated; TEMRA cells were FACS-enriched.

The sequencing sample was made of CD8+ T cells from PBMCs. The V call is TRBV7-6, the J call TRBJ2-7; D possibly corresponds to TRBD2 (6 bases). This receptor was obtained from a human donor with multiple sclerosis. The CDR3: CASSLRSGTPYEQYF. CDR3 bases: TGTGCCAGCAGCCTGCGTTCCGGGACTCCCTACGAGCAGTACTTC.